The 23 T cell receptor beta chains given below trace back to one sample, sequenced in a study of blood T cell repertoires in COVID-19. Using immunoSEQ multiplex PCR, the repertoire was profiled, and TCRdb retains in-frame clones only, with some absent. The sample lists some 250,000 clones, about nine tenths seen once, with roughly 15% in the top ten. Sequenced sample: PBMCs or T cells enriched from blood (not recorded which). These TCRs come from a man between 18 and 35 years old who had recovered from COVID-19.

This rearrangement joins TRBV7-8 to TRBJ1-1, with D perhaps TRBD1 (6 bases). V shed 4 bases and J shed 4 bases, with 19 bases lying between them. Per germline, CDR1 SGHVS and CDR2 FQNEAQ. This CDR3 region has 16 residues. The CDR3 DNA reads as TGTGCCAGCAGCTCCCAAAGGGGGTCGGGGAGCACTGAAGCTTTCTTT. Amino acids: CASSSQRGSGSTEAFF.

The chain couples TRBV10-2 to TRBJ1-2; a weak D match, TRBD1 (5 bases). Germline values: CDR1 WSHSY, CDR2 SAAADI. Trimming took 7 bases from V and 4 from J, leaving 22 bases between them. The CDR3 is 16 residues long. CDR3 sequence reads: CASIGQGKVGSYGYTF. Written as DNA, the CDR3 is TGCGCCAGCATTGGGCAGGGAAAAGTGGGTTCCTATGGCTACACCTTC.

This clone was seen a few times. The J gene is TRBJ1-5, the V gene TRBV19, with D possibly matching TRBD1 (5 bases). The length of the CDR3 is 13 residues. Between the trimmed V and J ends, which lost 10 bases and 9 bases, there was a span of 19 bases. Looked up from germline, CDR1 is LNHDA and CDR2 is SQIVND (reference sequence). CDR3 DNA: TGTGCCACAGGGCAGCCCTCTCAGTTGCCCCAGCATTTT. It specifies CATGQPSQLPQHF.

The CDR3 DNA sequence: TGTGCCAGCAGCTTAACCCGCGCCGGACTAGCGAGCAATGAGCAGTTCTTC. Residues: CASSLTRAGLASNEQFF. The gene calls are TRBV7-9 and TRBJ2-1; 9 bases are shared with TRBD2. CDR1 is SEHNR and CDR2 is FQNEAQ in the germline V gene (reference sequence). There are 17 residues in the CDR3. Trimming took 2 bases from V and 6 from J; bases not matched to a gene: 11.

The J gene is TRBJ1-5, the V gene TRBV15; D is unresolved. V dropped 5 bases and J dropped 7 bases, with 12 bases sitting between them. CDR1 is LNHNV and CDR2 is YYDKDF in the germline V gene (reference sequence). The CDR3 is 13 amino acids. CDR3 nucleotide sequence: TGTGCCACCAGCGCCCTATCAGGACAGCCCCAGCATTTT. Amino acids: CATSALSGQPQHF. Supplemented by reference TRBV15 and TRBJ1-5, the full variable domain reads DAMVIQNPRYQVTQFGKPVTLSCSQTLNHNVMYWYQQKSSQAPKLLFHYYDKDFNNEADTPDNFQSRRPNTSFCFLDIRSPGLGDTAMYLCATSALSGQPQHFGDGTRLSIL.

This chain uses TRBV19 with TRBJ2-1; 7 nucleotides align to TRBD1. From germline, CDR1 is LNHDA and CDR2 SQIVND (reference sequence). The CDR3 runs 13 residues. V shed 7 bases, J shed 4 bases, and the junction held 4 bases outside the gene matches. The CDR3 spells CASKQGRYNEQFF. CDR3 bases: TGTGCCAGTAAACAGGGGCGTTACAATGAGCAGTTCTTC.

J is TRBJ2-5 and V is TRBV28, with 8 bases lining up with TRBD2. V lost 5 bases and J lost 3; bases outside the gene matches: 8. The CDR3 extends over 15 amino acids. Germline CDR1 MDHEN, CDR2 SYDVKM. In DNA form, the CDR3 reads TGTGCCAGCAGTCAACACGTAGCGGGGAAAGAGACCCAGTACTTC. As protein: CASSQHVAGKETQYF.

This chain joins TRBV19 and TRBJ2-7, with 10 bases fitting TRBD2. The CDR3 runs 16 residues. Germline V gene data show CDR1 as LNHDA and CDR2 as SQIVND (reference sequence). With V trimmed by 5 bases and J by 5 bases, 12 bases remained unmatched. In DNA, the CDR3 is TGTGCCAGTAGTGGAGGCGTAGCGGGGGGCCCCCACGAGCAGTACTTC. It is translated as CASSGGVAGGPHEQYF. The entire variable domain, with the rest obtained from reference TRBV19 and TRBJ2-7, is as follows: DGGITQSPKYLFRKEGQNVTLSCEQNLNHDAMYWYRQDPGQGLRLIYYSQIVNDFQKGDIAEGYSVSREKKESFPLTVTSAQKNPTAFYLCASSGGVAGGPHEQYFGPGTRLTVT.

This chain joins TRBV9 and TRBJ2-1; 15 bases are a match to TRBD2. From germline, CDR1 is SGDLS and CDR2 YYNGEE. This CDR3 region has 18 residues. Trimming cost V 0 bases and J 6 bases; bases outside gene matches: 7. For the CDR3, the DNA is TGTGCCAGCAGCGTAGAGGGACTAGCGGGAGGACCCCGCAATGAGCAGTTCTTC. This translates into CASSVEGLAGGPRNEQFF.

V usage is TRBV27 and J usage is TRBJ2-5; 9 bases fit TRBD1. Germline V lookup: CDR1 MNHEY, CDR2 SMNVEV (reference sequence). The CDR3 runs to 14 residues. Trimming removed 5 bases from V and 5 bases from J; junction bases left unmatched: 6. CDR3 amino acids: CASSPYRGRETQYF. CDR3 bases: TGTGCCAGCAGTCCATACAGGGGGCGGGAGACCCAGTACTTC.

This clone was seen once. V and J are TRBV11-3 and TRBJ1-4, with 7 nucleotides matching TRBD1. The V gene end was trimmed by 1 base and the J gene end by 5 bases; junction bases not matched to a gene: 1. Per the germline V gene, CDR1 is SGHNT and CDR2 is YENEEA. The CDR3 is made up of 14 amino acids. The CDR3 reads CASSLATGNEKLFF. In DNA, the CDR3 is TGTGCCAGCAGCTTAGCGACAGGGAATGAAAAACTGTTTTTT.

The CDR3 sequence: CASSVEGGGSSYEQYF. The DNA of the CDR3 is TGTGCCAGCAGCGTAGAGGGCGGGGGCAGCTCCTACGAGCAGTACTTC. This chain uses TRBV9 with TRBJ2-7; maybe TRBD2 (7 bases). The germline CDR1 and CDR2 sequences are SGDLS and YYNGEE. Trimming left V 0 bases short and J 0 bases short, with 13 bases between. This CDR3 contains 16 residues. Filled out from reference TRBV9 and TRBJ2-7, the complete variable domain reads DSGVTQTPKHLITATGQRVTLRCSPRSGDLSVYWYQQSLDQGLQFLIQYYNGEERAKGNILERFSAQQFPDLHSELNLSSLELGDSALYFCASSVEGGGSSYEQYFGPGTRLTVT.

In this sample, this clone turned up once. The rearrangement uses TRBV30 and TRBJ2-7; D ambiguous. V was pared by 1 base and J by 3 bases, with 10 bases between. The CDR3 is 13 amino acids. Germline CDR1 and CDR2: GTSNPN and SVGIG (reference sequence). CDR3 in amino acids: CAWSETTGYEQYF. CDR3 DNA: TGTGCCTGGAGTGAAACGACGGGCTACGAGCAGTACTTC. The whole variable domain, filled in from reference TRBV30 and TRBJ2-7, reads SQTIHQWPATLVQPVGSPLSLECTVEGTSNPNLYWYRQAAGRGLQLLFYSVGIGQISSEVPQNLSASRPQDRQFILSSKKLLLSDSGFYLCAWSETTGYEQYFGPGTRLTVT.

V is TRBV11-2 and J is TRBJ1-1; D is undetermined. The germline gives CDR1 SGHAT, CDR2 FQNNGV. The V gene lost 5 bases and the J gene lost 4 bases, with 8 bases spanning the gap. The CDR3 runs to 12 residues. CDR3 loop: CASSRGVTEAFF. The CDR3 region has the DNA TGTGCCAGCAGCCGGGGAGTCACTGAAGCTTTCTTT.

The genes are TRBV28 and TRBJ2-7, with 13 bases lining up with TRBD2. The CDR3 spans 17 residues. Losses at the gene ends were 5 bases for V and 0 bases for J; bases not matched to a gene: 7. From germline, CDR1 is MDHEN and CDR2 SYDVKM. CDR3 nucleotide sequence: TGTGCCAGCAGTGGCCGGGGGACTAGCGGGGCCTCCTACGAGCAGTACTTC. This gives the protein CASSGRGTSGASYEQYF.

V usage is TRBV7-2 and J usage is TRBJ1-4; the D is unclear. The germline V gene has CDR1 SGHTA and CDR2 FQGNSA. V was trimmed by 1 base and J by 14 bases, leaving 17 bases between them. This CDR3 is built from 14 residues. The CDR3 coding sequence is TGTGCCAGCAGCTTAGGAAGTTTCGGGTCGGCTCTGTTTTTT. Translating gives CASSLGSFGSALFF.

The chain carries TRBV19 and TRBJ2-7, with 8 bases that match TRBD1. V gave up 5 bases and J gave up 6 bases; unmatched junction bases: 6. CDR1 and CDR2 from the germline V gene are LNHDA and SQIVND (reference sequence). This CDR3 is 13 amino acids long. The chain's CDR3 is CASSGPGGGEQYF. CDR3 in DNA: TGTGCCAGTAGTGGGCCAGGGGGCGGCGAGCAGTACTTC. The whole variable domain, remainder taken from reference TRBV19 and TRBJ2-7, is DGGITQSPKYLFRKEGQNVTLSCEQNLNHDAMYWYRQDPGQGLRLIYYSQIVNDFQKGDIAEGYSVSREKKESFPLTVTSAQKNPTAFYLCASSGPGGGEQYFGPGTRLTVT.

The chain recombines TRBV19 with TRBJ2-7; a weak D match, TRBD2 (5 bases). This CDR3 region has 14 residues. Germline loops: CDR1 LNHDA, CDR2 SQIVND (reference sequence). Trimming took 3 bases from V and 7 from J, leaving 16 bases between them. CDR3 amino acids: CASSIGGSTVEQYF. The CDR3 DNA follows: TGTGCCAGTAGTATTGGAGGCTCAACGGTGGAGCAGTACTTC. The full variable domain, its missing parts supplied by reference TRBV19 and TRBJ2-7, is DGGITQSPKYLFRKEGQNVTLSCEQNLNHDAMYWYRQDPGQGLRLIYYSQIVNDFQKGDIAEGYSVSREKKESFPLTVTSAQKNPTAFYLCASSIGGSTVEQYFGPGTRLTVT.

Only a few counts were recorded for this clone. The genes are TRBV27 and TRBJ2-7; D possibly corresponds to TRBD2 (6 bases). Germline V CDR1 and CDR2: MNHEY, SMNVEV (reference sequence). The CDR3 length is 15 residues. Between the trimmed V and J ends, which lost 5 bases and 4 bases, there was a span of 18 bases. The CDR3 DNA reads TGTGCCAGCAGTCCCACGGGAGATATGAGGTACGAGCAGTACTTC. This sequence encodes CASSPTGDMRYEQYF.

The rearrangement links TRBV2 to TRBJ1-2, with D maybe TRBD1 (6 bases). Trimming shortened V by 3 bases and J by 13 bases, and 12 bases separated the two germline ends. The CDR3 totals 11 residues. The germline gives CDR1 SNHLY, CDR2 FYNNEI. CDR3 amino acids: CASSEDSFFTF. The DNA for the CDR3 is TGTGCCAGCAGTGAGGACAGTTTCTTCACCTTC. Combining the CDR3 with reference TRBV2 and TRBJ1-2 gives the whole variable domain EPEVTQTPSHQVTQMGQEVILRCVPISNHLYFYWYRQILGQKVEFLVSFYNNEISEKSEIFDDQFSVERPDGSNFTLKIRSTKLEDSAMYFCASSEDSFFTFGSGTRLTVV.

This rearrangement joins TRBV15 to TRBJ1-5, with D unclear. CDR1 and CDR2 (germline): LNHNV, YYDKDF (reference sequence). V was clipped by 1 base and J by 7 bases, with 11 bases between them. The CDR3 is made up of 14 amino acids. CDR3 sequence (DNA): TGTGCCACCAGCAGAGGAGGAGGCATGCAGCCCCAGCATTTT. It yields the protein CATSRGGGMQPQHF.

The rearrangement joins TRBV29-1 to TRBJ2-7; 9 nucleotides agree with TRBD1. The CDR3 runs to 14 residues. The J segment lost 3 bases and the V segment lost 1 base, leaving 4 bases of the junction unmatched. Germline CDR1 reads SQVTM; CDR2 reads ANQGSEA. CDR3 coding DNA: TGCAGCGTTGAAGGGGGGACAGGGAACTACGAGCAGTACTTC. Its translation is CSVEGGTGNYEQYF.

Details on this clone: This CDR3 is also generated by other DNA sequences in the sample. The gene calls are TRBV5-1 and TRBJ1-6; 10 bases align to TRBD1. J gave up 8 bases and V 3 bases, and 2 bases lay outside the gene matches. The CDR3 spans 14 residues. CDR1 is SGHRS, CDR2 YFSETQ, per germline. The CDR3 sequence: CASSSGQGDSPLHF. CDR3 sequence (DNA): TGCGCCAGCAGCTCCGGACAGGGGGATTCACCCCTCCACTTT.